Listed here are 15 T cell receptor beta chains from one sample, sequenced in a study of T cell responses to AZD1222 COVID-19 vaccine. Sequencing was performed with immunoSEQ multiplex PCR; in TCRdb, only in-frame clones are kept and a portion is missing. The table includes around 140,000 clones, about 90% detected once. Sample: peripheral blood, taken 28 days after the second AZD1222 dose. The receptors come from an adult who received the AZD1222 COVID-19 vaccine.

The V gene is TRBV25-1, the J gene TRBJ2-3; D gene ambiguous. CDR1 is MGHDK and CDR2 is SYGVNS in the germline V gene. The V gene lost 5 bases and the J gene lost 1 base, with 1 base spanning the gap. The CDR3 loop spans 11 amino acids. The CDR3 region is CASSRTDTQYF. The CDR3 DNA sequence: TGTGCCAGCAGTCGCACAGATACGCAGTATTTT.

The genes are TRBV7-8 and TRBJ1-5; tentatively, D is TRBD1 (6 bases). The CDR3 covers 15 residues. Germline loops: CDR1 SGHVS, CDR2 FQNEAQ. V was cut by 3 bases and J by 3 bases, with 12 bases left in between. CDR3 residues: CASSLDTGNNQPQHF. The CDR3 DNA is TGTGCCAGCAGCTTGGACACAGGGAACAATCAGCCCCAGCATTTT.

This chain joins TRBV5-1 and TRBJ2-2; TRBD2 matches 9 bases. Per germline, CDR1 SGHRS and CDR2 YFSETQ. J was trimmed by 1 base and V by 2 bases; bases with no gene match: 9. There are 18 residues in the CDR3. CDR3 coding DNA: TGCGCCAGCAGCTTCGGACCGGTACTAGCGGGGAACACCGGGGAGCTGTTTTTT. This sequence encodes CASSFGPVLAGNTGELFF.

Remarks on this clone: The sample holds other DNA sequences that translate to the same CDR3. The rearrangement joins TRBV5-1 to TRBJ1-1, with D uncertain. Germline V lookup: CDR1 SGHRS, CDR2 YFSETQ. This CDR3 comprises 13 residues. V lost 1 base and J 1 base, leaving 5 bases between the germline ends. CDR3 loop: CASSLKGNTEAFF. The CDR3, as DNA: TGCGCCAGCAGCTTGAAGGGGAACACTGAAGCTTTCTTT.

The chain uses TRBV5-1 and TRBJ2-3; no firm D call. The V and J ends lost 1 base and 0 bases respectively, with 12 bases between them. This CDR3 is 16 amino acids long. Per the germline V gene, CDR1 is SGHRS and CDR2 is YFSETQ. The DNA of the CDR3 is TGCGCCAGCAGCTTGCTCAGAGGTACTAGCACAGATACGCAGTATTTT. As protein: CASSLLRGTSTDTQYF.

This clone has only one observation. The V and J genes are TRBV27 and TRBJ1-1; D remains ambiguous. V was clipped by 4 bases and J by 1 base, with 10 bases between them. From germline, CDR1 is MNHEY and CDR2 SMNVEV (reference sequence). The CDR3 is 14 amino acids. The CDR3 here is CASSYQGGNTEAFF. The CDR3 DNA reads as TGTGCCAGCAGTTACCAAGGAGGGAACACTGAAGCTTTCTTT.

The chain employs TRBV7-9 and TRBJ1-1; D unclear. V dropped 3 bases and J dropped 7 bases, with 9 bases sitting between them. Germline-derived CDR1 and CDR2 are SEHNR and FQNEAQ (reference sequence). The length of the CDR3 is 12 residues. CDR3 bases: TGTGCCAGCAGCTTCGGCGGGATTGAAGCTTTCTTT. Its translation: CASSFGGIEAFF.

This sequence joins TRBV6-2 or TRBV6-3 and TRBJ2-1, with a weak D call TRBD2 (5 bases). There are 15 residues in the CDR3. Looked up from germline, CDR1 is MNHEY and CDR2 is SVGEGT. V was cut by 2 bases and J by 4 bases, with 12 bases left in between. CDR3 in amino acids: CASSYRVARYNEQFF. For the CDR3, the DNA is TGTGCCAGCAGTTACCGGGTAGCGCGATACAATGAGCAGTTCTTC.

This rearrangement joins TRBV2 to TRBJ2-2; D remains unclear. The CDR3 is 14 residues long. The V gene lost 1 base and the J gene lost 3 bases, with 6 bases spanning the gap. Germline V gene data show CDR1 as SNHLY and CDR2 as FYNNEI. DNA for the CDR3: TGTGCCAGCAGTGAAGTGGTTTACACCGGGGAGCTGTTTTTT. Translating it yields CASSEVVYTGELFF.

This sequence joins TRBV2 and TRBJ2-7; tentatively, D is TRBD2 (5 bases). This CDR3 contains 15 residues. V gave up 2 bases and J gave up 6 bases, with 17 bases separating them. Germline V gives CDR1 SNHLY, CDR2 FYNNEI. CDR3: CASSERRVGLSEQYF. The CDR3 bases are TGTGCCAGCAGTGAAAGGCGGGTAGGGTTGAGCGAGCAGTACTTC.

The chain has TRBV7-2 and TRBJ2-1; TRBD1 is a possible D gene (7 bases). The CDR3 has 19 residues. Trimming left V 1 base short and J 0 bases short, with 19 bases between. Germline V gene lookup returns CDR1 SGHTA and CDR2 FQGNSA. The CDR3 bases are TGTGCCAGCAGCTTAGAGGGGGCTGCGCGGGGCTACTCCTACAATGAGCAGTTCTTC. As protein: CASSLEGAARGYSYNEQFF.

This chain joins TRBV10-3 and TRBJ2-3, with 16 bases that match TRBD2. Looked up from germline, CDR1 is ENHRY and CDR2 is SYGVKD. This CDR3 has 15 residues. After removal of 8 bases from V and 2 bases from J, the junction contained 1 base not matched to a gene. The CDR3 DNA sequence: TGTGCCATCGGGACTAGCGGGGGGGTCACAGATACGCAGTATTTT. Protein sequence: CAIGTSGGVTDTQYF.

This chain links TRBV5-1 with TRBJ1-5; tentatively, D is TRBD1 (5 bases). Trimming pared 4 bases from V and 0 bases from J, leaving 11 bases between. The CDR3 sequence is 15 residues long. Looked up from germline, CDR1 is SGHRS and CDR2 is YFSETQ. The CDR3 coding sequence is TGCGCCAGCAGCCCCGACAGTTATAGCAATCAGCCCCAGCATTTT. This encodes CASSPDSYSNQPQHF.

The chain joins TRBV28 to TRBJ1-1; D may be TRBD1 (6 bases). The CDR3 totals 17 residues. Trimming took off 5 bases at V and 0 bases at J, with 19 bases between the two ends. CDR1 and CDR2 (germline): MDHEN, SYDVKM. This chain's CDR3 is CASSPPLSGAMNTEAFF. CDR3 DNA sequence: TGTGCCAGCAGTCCACCTCTTTCGGGGGCGATGAACACTGAAGCTTTCTTT.

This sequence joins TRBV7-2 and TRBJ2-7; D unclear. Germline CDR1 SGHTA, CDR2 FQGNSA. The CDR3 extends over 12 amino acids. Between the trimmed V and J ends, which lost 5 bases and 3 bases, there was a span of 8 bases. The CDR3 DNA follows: TGTGCCAGCAGCCCTCCCGACTACGAGCAGTACTTC. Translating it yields CASSPPDYEQYF.